Below, 6 T cell receptor beta chains from the same sample are listed, as sequenced in a study of cytomegalovirus exposure and HLA in healthy donors. The protocol was immunoSEQ multiplex PCR, while the TCRdb copy is restricted to in-frame clones and leaves out a portion. The sample has 150,000 to 200,000 clones, 80% to 85% seen once. The specimen was PBMCs. These TCRs come from a man aged 25 to 40 in good health and CMV-seropositive.

This clone was observed a single time. J is TRBJ2-7 and V is TRBV4-3; 8 bases line up with TRBD1. This CDR3 has 15 amino acids. The V segment lost 6 bases and the J segment 0 bases; nucleotides outside the gene matches: 7. CDR1 is LGHNA and CDR2 is YSLEER in the germline V gene. The CDR3 DNA follows: TGCGCCAGCAGACCGGACAGGGTTATCTCCTACGAGCAGTACTTC. Translated, it gives CASRPDRVISYEQYF.

V and J are TRBV6-5 and TRBJ1-5; 9 bases are shared with TRBD1. V lost 6 bases and J lost 4; bases outside the gene matches: 4. This CDR3 has 14 amino acids. Germline CDR1 reads MNHEY; CDR2 reads SVGAGI. CDR3 sequence reads: CASSGDRVNQPQHF. The CDR3 DNA reads TGTGCCAGCAGCGGGGACAGGGTGAATCAGCCCCAGCATTTT.

The V and J genes are TRBV20-1 and TRBJ2-3; weak D call: TRBD1 (6 bases). This CDR3 comprises 11 residues. CDR1 DFQATT and CDR2 SNEGSKA come from the germline V gene (reference sequence). V gave up 1 base and J gave up 15 bases, with 14 bases separating them. Written as DNA, the CDR3 is TGCAGTGCTAGAGTAGAAGGGACACGATATTTT. Translating gives CSARVEGTRYF.

CDR3 sequence: CASSLVGAYSGNTIYF. CDR3 sequence (DNA): TGCGCCAGCAGCTTGGTAGGGGCCTACTCTGGAAACACCATATATTTT. The chain couples TRBV5-1 to TRBJ1-3; possibly TRBD1 for D (5 bases). V dropped 0 bases and J dropped 0 bases, with 10 bases sitting between them. Germline assignment: CDR1 SGHRS and CDR2 YFSETQ. CDR3 size: 16 residues. Variable domain in full (rest from reference TRBV5-1 and TRBJ1-3): KAGVTQTPRYLIKTRGQQVTLSCSPISGHRSVSWYQQTPGQGLQFLFEYFSETQRNKGNFPGRFSGRQFSNSRSEMNVSTLELGDSALYLCASSLVGAYSGNTIYFGEGSWLTVV.

This rearrangement joins TRBV10-1 to TRBJ2-1, with D tentatively TRBD1 (6 bases). This CDR3 is 11 amino acids long. V gave up 8 bases and J gave up 7 bases, with 9 bases separating them. CDR1 and CDR2 (germline): WNHNN, SYGVQD (reference sequence). The CDR3 region is CASSQGNEQFF. The CDR3 DNA sequence: TGCGCCAGCTCACAGGGAAATGAGCAGTTCTTC.

The chain joins TRBV5-1 to TRBJ2-3; 8 bases align to TRBD2. The CDR3 runs to 14 residues. Germline V lookup: CDR1 SGHRS, CDR2 YFSETQ. After removal of 4 bases from V and 6 bases from J, the junction contained 7 bases not matched to a gene. As DNA, the CDR3 is TGCGCCAGCAGCCCCGGGGGGGCTCCGGATACGCAGTATTTT. Protein sequence: CASSPGGAPDTQYF.